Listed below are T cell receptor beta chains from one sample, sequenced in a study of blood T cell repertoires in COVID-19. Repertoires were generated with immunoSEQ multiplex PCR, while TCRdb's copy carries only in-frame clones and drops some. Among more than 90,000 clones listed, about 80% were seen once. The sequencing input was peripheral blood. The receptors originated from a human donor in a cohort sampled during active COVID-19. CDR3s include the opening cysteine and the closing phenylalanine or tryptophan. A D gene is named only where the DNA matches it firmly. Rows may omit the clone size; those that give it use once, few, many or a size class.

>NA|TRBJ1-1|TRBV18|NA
CASSDQDRGGTMNTEAFF
TGTGCCAGCTCCGATCAGGACCGGGGGGGAACCATGAACACTGAAGCTTTCTTT
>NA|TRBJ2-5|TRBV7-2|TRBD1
CASSSRQGRETQYF
TGTGCCAGCAGCTCTAGACAGGGACGAGAGACCCAGTACTTC
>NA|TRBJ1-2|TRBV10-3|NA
CAIMGAGDLNYGYTF
TGTGCCATCATGGGCGCGGGGGATTTAAACTATGGCTACACCTTC
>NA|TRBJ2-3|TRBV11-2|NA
CASSPGLTHTDTQYF
TGTGCCAGCAGCCCGGGACTGACACACACAGATACGCAGTATTTT
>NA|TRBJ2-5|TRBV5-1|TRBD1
CASSLEVGQTQETQYF
TGCGCCAGCAGCTTGGAGGTGGGACAGACCCAAGAGACCCAGTACTTC
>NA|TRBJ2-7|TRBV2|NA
CASSRESYYEQYF
TGTGCCAGCAGCCGCGAGTCTTACTACGAGCAGTACTTC
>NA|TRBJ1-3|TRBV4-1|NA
CASSQDTAGRSGNTIYF
TGCGCCAGCAGCCAAGATACTGCAGGCAGATCTGGAAACACCATATATTTT
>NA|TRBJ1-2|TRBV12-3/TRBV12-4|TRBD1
CASSLTTGNGYTF
TGTGCCAGCAGCCTCACGACAGGGAACGGCTACACCTTC
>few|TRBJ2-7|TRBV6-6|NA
CASSYSRLAYEQYF
TGTGCCAGCAGTTACTCGCGGCTTGCCTACGAGCAGTACTTC
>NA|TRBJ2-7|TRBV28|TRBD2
CASSRGLAGLSYEQYF
TGTGCCAGCAGCCGAGGACTAGCCGGCCTCTCCTACGAGCAGTACTTC
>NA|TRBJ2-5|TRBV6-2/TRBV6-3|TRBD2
CASSTRLAGAWAQYF
TGTGCCAGCAGTACACGACTAGCGGGGGCATGGGCCCAGTACTTC
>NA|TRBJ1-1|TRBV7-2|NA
CASSPRAGSTEAFF
TGTGCCAGCAGCCCCCGTGCGGGTTCCACTGAAGCTTTCTTT
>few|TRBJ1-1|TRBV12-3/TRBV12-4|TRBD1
CASSKTGYTEAFF
TGTGCCAGCAGTAAGACAGGGTACACTGAAGCTTTCTTT
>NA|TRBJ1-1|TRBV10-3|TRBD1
CAITDRVRNTEAFF
TGTGCCATCACCGACAGGGTAAGGAACACTGAAGCTTTCTTT
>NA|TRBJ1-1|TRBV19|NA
CASSIKREAEAFF
TGTGCCAGTAGTATTAAACGGGAAGCTGAAGCTTTCTTT
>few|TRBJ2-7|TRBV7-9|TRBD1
CASSLRPGTGDDEQYF
TGTGCCAGCAGCTTACGGCCCGGGACAGGGGACGACGAGCAGTACTTC
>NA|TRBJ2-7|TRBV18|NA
CASSPPRTRGSIYEQYF
TGTGCCAGCTCACCACCAAGGACTCGAGGGTCTATCTACGAGCAGTACTTC
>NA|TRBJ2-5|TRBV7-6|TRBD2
CASSLYPPGLAGGETQYF
TGTGCCAGCAGCTTATATCCGCCGGGACTAGCGGGAGGAGAGACCCAGTACTTC
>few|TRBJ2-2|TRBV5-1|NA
CASSLVSGLTGELFF
TGCGCCAGCAGCTTGGTTTCTGGGCTCACCGGGGAGCTGTTTTTT
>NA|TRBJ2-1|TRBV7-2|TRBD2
CASSLARTSGGASGEQFF
TGTGCCAGCAGCTTAGCGCGGACTAGCGGGGGGGCATCGGGTGAGCAGTTCTTC
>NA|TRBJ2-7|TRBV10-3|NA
CAIKTKGEPYEQYF
TGTGCCATCAAAACGAAGGGGGAACCCTACGAGCAGTACTTC
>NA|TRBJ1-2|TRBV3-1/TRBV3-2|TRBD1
CASSQAAGTAQYGYTF
TGTGCCAGCAGCCAAGCAGCCGGGACAGCGCAATATGGCTACACCTTC
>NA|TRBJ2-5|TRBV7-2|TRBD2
CASSLGGGARETQYF
TGTGCCAGCAGCTTAGGCGGGGGGGCCAGGGAGACCCAGTACTTC
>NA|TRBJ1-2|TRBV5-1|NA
CASSYNTGQNSAYGYTF
TGCGCCAGCAGCTACAACACCGGACAGAATTCTGCCTATGGCTACACCTTC
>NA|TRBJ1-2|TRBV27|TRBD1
CASSPGQGASGYTF
TGTGCCAGCAGTCCGGGACAGGGGGCGTCCGGCTACACCTTC
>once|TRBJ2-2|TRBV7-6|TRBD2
CASSLSLAGVTGELFF
TGTGCCAGCAGCTTATCTCTAGCGGGGGTCACCGGGGAGCTGTTTTTT
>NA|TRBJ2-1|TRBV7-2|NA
CASSLASSNNEQFF
TGTGCCAGCAGCTTAGCCTCTAGCAACAATGAGCAGTTCTTC
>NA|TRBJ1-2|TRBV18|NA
CASSPLDREYGYTF
TGTGCCAGCTCACCATTGGACAGAGAATATGGCTACACCTTC
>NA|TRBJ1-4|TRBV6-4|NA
CASSDSSSGEKLFF
TGTGCCAGCAGTGACTCTTCCTCGGGAGAAAAACTGTTTTTT
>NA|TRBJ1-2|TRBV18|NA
CASSPRRGEDGYTF
TGTGCCAGCTCACCCCGGAGGGGAGAGGATGGCTACACCTTC
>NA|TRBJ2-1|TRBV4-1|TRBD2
CASSQESGLAGYNEQFF
TGCGCCAGCAGCCAAGAAAGCGGACTAGCGGGCTACAATGAGCAGTTCTTC
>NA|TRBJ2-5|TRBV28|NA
CASSNRGAGQETQYF
TGTGCCAGCAGCAATCGTGGGGCAGGTCAAGAGACCCAGTACTTC
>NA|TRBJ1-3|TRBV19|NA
CASRSLTGSGNTIYF
TGTGCCAGTCGGTCCCTGACAGGCTCAGGAAACACCATATATTTT
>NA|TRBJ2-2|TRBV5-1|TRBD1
CASSLRTGQGVGGELFF
TGCGCCAGCAGCTTGAGGACGGGACAGGGAGTTGGCGGGGAGCTGTTTTTT
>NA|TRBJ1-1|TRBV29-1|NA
CSVNSNTEAFF
TGCAGCGTTAACAGTAACACTGAAGCTTTCTTT
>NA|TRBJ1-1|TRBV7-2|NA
CASASGQNTEAFF
TGTGCCAGCGCCTCTGGACAAAACACTGAAGCTTTCTTT
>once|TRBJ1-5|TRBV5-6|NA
CASSFGDGGASQPQHF
TGTGCCAGCAGCTTTGGGGATGGGGGGGCCAGTCAGCCCCAGCATTTT
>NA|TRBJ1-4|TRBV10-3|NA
CAISGTDEKLFF
TGTGCCATCAGTGGAACAGATGAAAAACTGTTTTTT
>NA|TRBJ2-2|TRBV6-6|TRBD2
CASRDSGRASTGELFF
TGTGCCAGCAGAGACAGCGGGAGGGCAAGCACCGGGGAGCTGTTTTTT
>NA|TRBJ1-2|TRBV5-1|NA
CASSLQQSYGYTF
TGCGCCAGCAGCTTGCAACAGTCCTATGGCTACACCTTC
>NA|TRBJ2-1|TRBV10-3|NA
CAISTKQGDNEQFF
TGTGCCATCAGTACAAAACAGGGAGACAATGAGCAGTTCTTC